Below, 29 T cell receptor beta chains from the same sample are listed, as sequenced in a study of blood T cell repertoires in COVID-19. Data came from immunoSEQ multiplex PCR; TCRdb stores just in-frame clones and leaves some out. The sample has roughly 72,000 clones, 70% to 80% seen once. The sequenced sample consisted of peripheral blood. All receptors come from a woman aged 80 or older with active or convalescent COVID-19.

CDR3 loop: CASSPGPGGQTQYF. The CDR3 coding sequence is TGTGCCAGCAGCCCAGGACCAGGGGGGCAGACCCAGTACTTC. This chain joins TRBV3-1 (or the pseudogene TRBV3-2) and TRBJ2-5, with a possible D match to TRBD1 (7 bases). Trimming took 4 bases from V and 6 from J, leaving 15 bases between them. Germline V gives CDR1 LGHDT, CDR2 YNNKEL (reference sequence). CDR3 length: 14 residues.

CDR3 residues: CASSLAHLSPGELFF. The CDR3, as DNA: TGTGCCAGCAGCTTGGCCCACCTTAGTCCCGGGGAGCTGTTTTTT. This sequence joins TRBV5-4 and TRBJ2-2, with D hard to call. Trimming cost V 0 bases and J 6 bases, with 12 bases left between them. The germline gives CDR1 SGHNT, CDR2 YYREEE (reference sequence). This CDR3 comprises 15 residues.

The V gene is TRBV10-1, the J gene TRBJ1-6, with D unresolved. The germline V gene encodes CDR1 WNHNN and CDR2 SYGVQD (reference sequence). V gave up 3 bases and J gave up 7 bases, with 19 bases separating them. The CDR3 is 17 amino acids. DNA of the CDR3: TGCGCCAGCAGTGAAATCGTACACAGCTCCAAGAATTCACCCCTCCACTTT. It translates to CASSEIVHSSKNSPLHF.

This clone was observed a handful of times. The chain employs TRBV2 and TRBJ1-1, with D perhaps TRBD1 (6 bases). The CDR3 has 14 amino acids. V was pared by 7 bases and J by 0 bases, with 12 bases between. Germline-derived CDR1 and CDR2 are SNHLY and FYNNEI. The CDR3 DNA reads TGTGCCAGCAAAATCAGGGGATTGAACACTGAAGCTTTCTTT. It translates to CASKIRGLNTEAFF.

The chain carries TRBV28 and TRBJ2-2; 13 bases line up with TRBD2. Germline lookup yields CDR1 MDHEN and CDR2 SYDVKM. V was clipped by 8 bases and J by 5 bases; unmatched bases: 17. The CDR3 consists of 19 residues. For the CDR3, the DNA is TGTGCCAGCCGACTTCAGTTTGTAGGACTAGCGGGAGTTACCGGGGAGCTGTTTTTT. This translates into CASRLQFVGLAGVTGELFF. Full variable domain (remainder filled in from reference TRBV28 and TRBJ2-2): DVKVTQSSRYLVKRTGEKVFLECVQDMDHENMFWYRQDPGLGLRLIYFSYDVKMKEKGDIPEGYSVSREKKERFSLILESASTNQTSMYLCASRLQFVGLAGVTGELFFGEGSRLTVL.

The CDR3 coding sequence is TGTGCCAGCTCACCACCGACAGGGGCTGGAAACACCATATATTTT. Translating it yields CASSPPTGAGNTIYF. The chain is built from TRBV18 and TRBJ1-3, with TRBD1 matching 8 bases. This CDR3 has 15 amino acids. The germline gives CDR1 KGHSH, CDR2 LQKENI. After removal of 0 bases from V and 2 bases from J, the junction contained 0 bases not matched to a gene.

The chain carries TRBV11-2 and TRBJ2-1; 13 nucleotides match TRBD2. Looked up from germline, CDR1 is SGHAT and CDR2 is FQNNGV. The CDR3 has 18 residues. The J segment lost 0 bases and the V segment lost 5 bases, leaving 7 bases of the junction unmatched. The CDR3 loop reads CASSTGTSGASSYNEQFF. The CDR3 DNA sequence: TGTGCCAGCAGCACCGGGACTAGCGGGGCTAGCTCCTACAATGAGCAGTTCTTC.

The chain is built from TRBV5-1 and TRBJ1-2; D is perhaps TRBD1 (5 bases). The CDR3 runs to 14 residues. V lost 4 bases and J lost 4, with 14 bases in between. Germline values: CDR1 SGHRS, CDR2 YFSETQ. The CDR3, as DNA: TGCGCCAGCAGCCAATCGACAGATCGCTATGGCTACACCTTC. Protein: CASSQSTDRYGYTF.

The J gene is TRBJ1-2, the V gene TRBV28; 10 positions match TRBD1. CDR3 length: 17 residues. V shed 5 bases, J shed 4 bases, and the junction held 13 bases outside the gene matches. Germline V gives CDR1 MDHEN, CDR2 SYDVKM. The DNA of the CDR3 is TGTGCCAGCAGTACCAGGACAGGGGGTTGGGGTTTCTATGGCTACACCTTC. As protein: CASSTRTGGWGFYGYTF.

The sample holds a few counts of this clone. This chain joins TRBV7-9 and TRBJ2-1; a weak D match, TRBD2 (6 bases). Germline V gene sequence: CDR1 SEHNR, CDR2 FQNEAQ (reference sequence). The CDR3 has 16 amino acids. Trimming shortened V by 1 base and J by 9 bases, and 19 bases separated the two germline ends. In DNA, the CDR3 is TGTGCCAGCAGCTTAGGGGAGGCTAGCACGCGTCCTGAGCAGTTCTTC. Its protein product is CASSLGEASTRPEQFF.

The chain links TRBV4-3 to TRBJ2-1, with no clear D. V dropped 4 bases and J dropped 4 bases, with 11 bases sitting between them. This CDR3 has 14 residues. Germline lookup yields CDR1 LGHNA and CDR2 YSLEER. The CDR3 DNA reads TGCGCCAGCAGCCCAAGTACCGCGTACAATGAGCAGTTCTTC. Residues: CASSPSTAYNEQFF.

This clone turned up a few times. V gene TRBV13 combines with J gene TRBJ2-7, with a weak D call TRBD1 (5 bases). The CDR3 has 15 residues. The V end was cut by 2 bases, the J end by 3 bases, with 14 bases between. The germline V gene has CDR1 PRHDT and CDR2 FYEKMQ (reference sequence). The CDR3: CASSLRGRVGYEQYF. CDR3 bases: TGTGCCAGCAGCTTAAGGGGCAGGGTGGGCTACGAGCAGTACTTC.

The rearrangement joins TRBV6-2 or TRBV6-3 to TRBJ2-7; TRBD1 matches 8 bases. The CDR3 loop spans 13 amino acids. V was pared by 6 bases and J by 2 bases, with 3 bases of the junction left unmatched. The germline V gene encodes CDR1 MNHEY and CDR2 SVGEGT. For the CDR3, the DNA is TGTGCCAGCAGCTGGACAGGGACCTACGAGCAGTACTTC. The encoded protein is CASSWTGTYEQYF.

This clone was picked up one time. The chain combines TRBV9 with TRBJ2-7; TRBD1 matches at 8 bases. Per the germline V gene, CDR1 is SGDLS and CDR2 is YYNGEE. The CDR3 totals 14 residues. The V and J ends lost 0 bases and 3 bases, in that order; junction bases with no gene match: 2. This CDR3 reads CASSVAQGGYEQYF. The CDR3 DNA is TGTGCCAGCAGCGTAGCACAGGGGGGCTACGAGCAGTACTTC. The entire variable domain, with the rest obtained from reference TRBV9 and TRBJ2-7, is as follows: DSGVTQTPKHLITATGQRVTLRCSPRSGDLSVYWYQQSLDQGLQFLIQYYNGEERAKGNILERFSAQQFPDLHSELNLSSLELGDSALYFCASSVAQGGYEQYFGPGTRLTVT.

The chain links TRBV10-3 to TRBJ2-1, with 10 bases identical to TRBD2. This CDR3 region has 16 residues. From germline, CDR1 is ENHRY and CDR2 SYGVKD. V shed 4 bases and J 8 bases; nucleotides not matched to a gene: 11. CDR3 in DNA: TGTGCCATCAGTGGCACACTAGCGGGGTACAATTATGAGCAGTTCTTC. Translated: CAISGTLAGYNYEQFF.

The V and J genes are TRBV15 and TRBJ2-3; tentative D call: TRBD1 (6 bases). This CDR3 contains 19 residues. The ends were cut back, 1 base at V and 0 bases at J, with 20 bases in the middle. Per the germline V gene, CDR1 is LNHNV and CDR2 is YYDKDF (reference sequence). The CDR3 DNA reads TGTGCCACCAGCAGAGGATCCAACATGGACAGCCCTAGCACAGATACGCAGTATTTT. Translation gives CATSRGSNMDSPSTDTQYF. The whole variable domain, filled in from reference TRBV15 and TRBJ2-3, reads DAMVIQNPRYQVTQFGKPVTLSCSQTLNHNVMYWYQQKSSQAPKLLFHYYDKDFNNEADTPDNFQSRRPNTSFCFLDIRSPGLGDTAMYLCATSRGSNMDSPSTDTQYFGPGTRLTVL.

This clone was observed a single time. V gene TRBV11-2 combines with J gene TRBJ2-5; D ambiguous. The CDR3 covers 14 residues. Germline V gene data show CDR1 as SGHAT and CDR2 as FQNNGV. Trimming shortened V by 6 bases and J by 5 bases, and 16 bases separated the two germline ends. CDR3 residues: CASSSNPSVETQYF. The DNA for the CDR3 is TGTGCCAGCAGTTCGAACCCCAGCGTCGAGACCCAGTACTTC.

The CDR3 DNA is TGTGCCAGCAGCCCGGGGACATACCAAGAGACCCAGTACTTC. This codes for CASSPGTYQETQYF. The J gene is TRBJ2-5, the V gene TRBV5-4; TRBD1 is a possible D gene (6 bases). Looked up from germline, CDR1 is SGHNT and CDR2 is YYREEE (reference sequence). V was trimmed by 4 bases and J by 0 bases, leaving 10 bases between them. The length of the CDR3 is 14 residues. Full variable domain (outside the CDR3, taken from reference TRBV5-4 and TRBJ2-5): ETGVTQSPTHLIKTRGQQVTLRCSSQSGHNTVSWYQQALGQGPQFIFQYYREEENGRGNFPPRFSGLQFPNYSSELNVNALELDDSALYLCASSPGTYQETQYFGPGTRLLVL.

The CDR3 loop is CASSRHGGALYNEQFF. DNA for the CDR3: TGTGCCAGCAGCCGCCACGGGGGGGCCTTGTACAATGAGCAGTTCTTC. The chain employs TRBV14 and TRBJ2-1; 8 bases fit TRBD2. Germline CDR1 and CDR2: SGHDN and FVKESK. Trimming removed 4 bases from V and 4 bases from J; junction bases left unmatched: 9. This CDR3 has 16 amino acids.

This chain uses TRBV19 with TRBJ2-5; D is possibly TRBD2 (7 bases). This CDR3 region has 15 residues. V dropped 4 bases and J dropped 2 bases, with 14 bases sitting between them. Per the germline V gene, CDR1 is LNHDA and CDR2 is SQIVND (reference sequence). The CDR3 loop reads CASSKRGADQETQYF. The CDR3 region has the DNA TGTGCCAGTAGTAAACGGGGGGCCGATCAAGAGACCCAGTACTTC. The full variable domain, in which reference TRBV19 and TRBJ2-5 provide the parts outside the CDR3, is DGGITQSPKYLFRKEGQNVTLSCEQNLNHDAMYWYRQDPGQGLRLIYYSQIVNDFQKGDIAEGYSVSREKKESFPLTVTSAQKNPTAFYLCASSKRGADQETQYFGPGTRLLVL.

The rearrangement joins TRBV9 to TRBJ1-3; D unresolved. The V and J ends lost 3 bases and 4 bases respectively, with 8 bases between them. CDR3 size: 13 residues. Looked up from germline, CDR1 is SGDLS and CDR2 is YYNGEE. CDR3 nucleotides: TGTGCCAGCAGCGCGAGTACGGGAAACACCATATATTTT. Protein product: CASSASTGNTIYF.

CDR3 coding DNA: TGTGCCAGCAGACCACAGGTAACCTACGAGCAGTACTTC. Translation gives CASRPQVTYEQYF. The chain combines TRBV2 with TRBJ2-7; the D gene is possibly TRBD1 (5 bases). CDR1 and CDR2 (germline): SNHLY, FYNNEI. V dropped 6 bases and J dropped 2 bases, with 11 bases sitting between them. This CDR3 has 13 residues.

The CDR3 loop is CASSQVPSGGRGETQYF. DNA for the CDR3: TGTGCCAGCAGCCAAGTACCAAGCGGGGGCAGAGGAGAGACCCAGTACTTC. The chain carries TRBV3-1 (or the pseudogene TRBV3-2) and TRBJ2-5; 8 bases line up with TRBD2. Trimming took 1 base from V and 4 from J; bases not matched to a gene: 11. This CDR3 contains 17 residues. Germline V lookup: CDR1 LGHDT, CDR2 YNNKEL (reference sequence).

This clone appeared once. J is TRBJ2-1 and V is TRBV11-2; 15 bases map to TRBD2. The J segment lost 7 bases and the V segment lost 3 bases, leaving 13 bases of the junction unmatched. The CDR3 is 19 residues long. Germline CDR1 is SGHAT and CDR2 is FQNNGV. The CDR3 is CASSFFPGTSGGSRNEQFF. The CDR3 DNA sequence: TGTGCCAGCAGCTTTTTTCCCGGGACTAGCGGGGGGAGTCGGAATGAGCAGTTCTTC.

This sequence joins TRBV14 and TRBJ2-1, with 10 nucleotides matching TRBD1. The length of the CDR3 is 13 residues. Germline lookup yields CDR1 SGHDN and CDR2 FVKESK. V trimming: 8 bases; J trimming: 8 bases; junction bases outside the gene matches: 6. CDR3 in DNA: TGTGCCAGCCAATGGGACAGGGGACATGAGCAGTTCTTC. This translates into CASQWDRGHEQFF. Supplemented by reference TRBV14 and TRBJ2-1, the full variable domain reads EAGVTQFPSHSVIEKGQTVTLRCDPISGHDNLYWYRRVMGKEIKFLLHFVKESKQDESGMPNNRFLAERTGGTYSTLKVQPAELEDSGVYFCASQWDRGHEQFFGPGTRLTVL.

This clone showed up just a few times. The V gene is TRBV5-4, the J gene TRBJ1-1, with 7 nucleotides matching TRBD1. CDR1 is SGHNT and CDR2 is YYREEE in the germline V gene (reference sequence). The CDR3 runs to 15 residues. The V gene end was trimmed by 0 bases and the J gene end by 7 bases; junction bases not matched to a gene: 9. Here the CDR3 DNA reads TGTGCCAGCAGCTTGGATTACAGGGGCGCAGGTGAAGCTTTCTTT. This gives the protein CASSLDYRGAGEAFF.

The CDR3 is CASSSVGGTGGYNEQFF. Written as DNA, the CDR3 is TGTGCCAGCAGTTCGGTCGGGGGAACAGGAGGCTACAATGAGCAGTTCTTC. This rearrangement joins TRBV27 to TRBJ2-1; possibly TRBD2 for D (6 bases). Germline V gene data show CDR1 as MNHEY and CDR2 as SMNVEV (reference sequence). Deletions cut 4 bases from V and 3 bases from J, with 19 bases between. CDR3 size: 17 residues.

This clone was recorded once. This chain uses TRBV6-2 or TRBV6-3 with TRBJ2-1, with a tentative D call TRBD1 (5 bases). The CDR3 runs 16 residues. V was shortened by 5 bases and J by 6 bases, with 20 bases between the two germline ends. Per germline, CDR1 MNHEY and CDR2 SVGEGT. CDR3 nucleotides: TGTGCCAGCAGTCCCCCGAGGACACACGACCCCAATGAGCAGTTCTTC. It specifies CASSPPRTHDPNEQFF.

In nucleotides, the CDR3 is TGTGCCACCAGTCGGCTCTCGGCGGGTGAGCAGTTCTTC. Encoded protein: CATSRLSAGEQFF. J is TRBJ2-1 and V is TRBV24-1; tentative D call: TRBD2 (5 bases). This CDR3 has 13 residues. Germline V lookup: CDR1 KGHDR, CDR2 SFDVKD. V lost 6 bases and J 9 bases, leaving 14 bases between the germline ends.